The 22 T cell receptor beta chains reported below all come from one sample, sequenced in a study of shared clonotypes between healthy human individuals. Here immunoSEQ multiplex PCR was the method, and the copy in TCRdb shows in-frame clones only, minus some. Altogether 2 million to 3 million clones are present, approximately 94% being singletons, with the ten largest covering around 0.14%. Input material: naive CD4+ T cells sorted from blood. Subset: CD45RA+ positively selected. All receptors come from a young man in good health.

The chain recombines TRBV28 with TRBJ1-4; TRBD1 might be the D (5 bases). The germline CDR1 and CDR2 sequences are MDHEN and SYDVKM. The CDR3 length is 17 residues. Between the trimmed V and J ends, which lost 1 base and 2 bases, there was a span of 14 bases. The CDR3 here is CASSLSPRGKTNEKLFF. DNA of the CDR3: TGTGCCAGCAGTTTATCACCCCGGGGGAAGACTAATGAAAAACTGTTTTTT. The full variable domain, rest sourced from reference TRBV28 and TRBJ1-4, is DVKVTQSSRYLVKRTGEKVFLECVQDMDHENMFWYRQDPGLGLRLIYFSYDVKMKEKGDIPEGYSVSREKKERFSLILESASTNQTSMYLCASSLSPRGKTNEKLFFGSGTQLSVL.

This clone was seen a single time. The J gene is TRBJ2-3, the V gene TRBV5-4; D is unclear. Deletions cut 2 bases from V and 3 bases from J, with 7 bases between. The CDR3 covers 13 residues. Germline V gene lookup returns CDR1 SGHNT and CDR2 YYREEE (reference sequence). The CDR3 region is CASSFLSTDTQYF. The CDR3 nucleotides read TGTGCCAGCAGCTTCCTTTCAACAGATACGCAGTATTTT.

The chain uses TRBV19 and TRBJ2-2, with D unresolved. V gave up 5 bases and J gave up 1 base, with 14 bases separating them. Germline V CDR1 and CDR2: LNHDA, SQIVND (reference sequence). The CDR3 has 16 amino acids. CDR3: CASSVRLPGNTGELFF. In DNA form, the CDR3 reads TGTGCCAGTAGTGTCCGCCTACCCGGGAACACCGGGGAGCTGTTTTTT.

The chain uses TRBV4-3 and TRBJ1-2; tentatively, D is TRBD1 (6 bases). V was shortened by 0 bases and J by 2 bases, with 16 bases between the two germline ends. The CDR3 has 17 residues. Germline values: CDR1 LGHNA, CDR2 YSLEER. The CDR3 loop is CASSQDGPGTPNYGYTF. The CDR3 DNA reads TGCGCCAGCAGCCAAGACGGTCCCGGGACACCGAACTATGGCTACACCTTC.

As for this clone: The same CDR3 can be traced to other DNA sequences in this sample. This CDR3 is CAWSVLGGPQPQHF. The CDR3 nucleotides are TGTGCCTGGAGTGTACTGGGGGGGCCGCAGCCCCAGCATTTT. J is TRBJ1-5 and V is TRBV30; D might be TRBD1 (6 bases). Germline V gene lookup returns CDR1 GTSNPN and CDR2 SVGIG (reference sequence). Between the trimmed V and J ends, which lost 0 bases and 7 bases, there was a span of 13 bases. The CDR3 sequence is 14 residues long.

The chain couples TRBV28 to TRBJ1-1, with D hard to call. Germline values: CDR1 MDHEN, CDR2 SYDVKM. The CDR3 is 16 residues long. Trimming removed 1 base at V and 2 bases at J, with 14 bases between. As DNA, the CDR3 is TGTGCCAGCAGTTTATCCGGCGGGGAGCCAAACACTGAAGCTTTCTTT. Protein sequence: CASSLSGGEPNTEAFF.

V usage is TRBV4-2 and J usage is TRBJ1-5; D remains ambiguous. The CDR3 totals 15 residues. Germline V gene data show CDR1 as LGHNA and CDR2 as YNFKEQ. Trimming pared 1 base from V and 3 bases from J, leaving 10 bases between. The CDR3 DNA is TGTGCCAGCAGCCAAGGTACTAGGTACAATCAGCCCCAGCATTTT. As protein: CASSQGTRYNQPQHF.

V usage is TRBV4-1 and J usage is TRBJ2-7; D may be TRBD1 or TRBD2 (6 bases each). The CDR3 consists of 15 residues. Trimming pared 0 bases from V and 2 bases from J, leaving 11 bases between. Germline-derived CDR1 and CDR2 are MGHRA and YSYEKL. As DNA, the CDR3 is TGCGCCAGCAGCCAAGAGACGGGGGCAACCTACGAGCAGTACTTC. Protein: CASSQETGATYEQYF.

The chain is built from TRBV5-1 and TRBJ2-2; tentatively, D is TRBD1 or TRBD2 (5 bases each). Trimming pared 4 bases from V and 5 bases from J, leaving 18 bases between. Germline V lookup: CDR1 SGHRS, CDR2 YFSETQ. CDR3 length equals 16 residues. Here the CDR3 reads CASSPGARDFTGELFF. As DNA, the CDR3 is TGCGCCAGCAGCCCCGGGGCTAGAGATTTTACCGGGGAGCTGTTTTTT.

The rearrangement uses TRBV6-4 and TRBJ1-2; D is perhaps TRBD1 (5 bases). The germline V and J ends were trimmed by 6 bases and 1 base, with 15 bases remaining between them. CDR1 MRHNA and CDR2 SNTAGT come from the germline V gene. CDR3 length: 15 amino acids. The CDR3 is CASRRTHTFNYGYTF. As DNA, the CDR3 is TGTGCCAGCAGGAGGACACATACCTTTAACTATGGCTACACCTTC.

The CDR3 protein is CSAGSGTGRNEQFF. In DNA form, the CDR3 reads TGCAGCGCTGGCTCCGGGACAGGGAGGAATGAGCAGTTCTTC. This chain links TRBV29-1 with TRBJ2-1, with 9 bases fitting TRBD1. J lost 7 bases, V lost 7 bases, and 11 bases had no gene match. The CDR3 runs to 14 residues. The germline V gene has CDR1 SQVTM and CDR2 ANQGSEA.

The chain has TRBV7-2 and TRBJ2-7; 9 nucleotides line up with TRBD1. The V gene's germline CDR1 is SGHTA and CDR2 FQGNSA. V was pared by 3 bases and J by 3 bases, with 3 bases of the junction left unmatched. The CDR3 is 14 residues long. The CDR3 sequence is CASSFLTGGYEQYF. CDR3 nucleotide sequence: TGTGCCAGCAGCTTCCTGACAGGGGGCTACGAGCAGTACTTC.

CDR3 amino acids: CAISGGAGVVEQYF. CDR3 nucleotide sequence: TGTGCCATCAGTGGGGGAGCGGGGGTGGTTGAGCAGTACTTC. The chain joins TRBV10-3 to TRBJ2-7; 8 bases match TRBD2. The ends lost 4 bases at V and 7 bases at J; junction bases unmatched: 9. Looked up from germline, CDR1 is ENHRY and CDR2 is SYGVKD. There are 14 residues in the CDR3.

V is TRBV19 and J is TRBJ2-5; 7 bases are shared with TRBD1. The CDR3 totals 15 residues. Germline CDR1 is LNHDA and CDR2 is SQIVND (reference sequence). V lost 7 bases, J lost 2 bases, and 10 bases stayed unmatched. In nucleotides, the CDR3 is TGTGCCAGTACCCCAAGACAGGGAAGGCAAGAGACCCAGTACTTC. It is translated as CASTPRQGRQETQYF.

The gene calls are TRBV27 and TRBJ2-1, with D tentatively TRBD2 (6 bases). The germline V gene encodes CDR1 MNHEY and CDR2 SMNVEV (reference sequence). The V end lost 4 bases, the J end lost 1 base, and 17 bases lay between the germline ends. This CDR3 has 17 amino acids. CDR3 residues: CASSSYYIAASYNEQFF. In DNA form, the CDR3 reads TGTGCCAGCAGTTCCTACTATATAGCGGCTTCCTACAATGAGCAGTTCTTC.

The CDR3 protein is CASSLGTSPYEQYF. The CDR3 nucleotides read TGTGCCAGCAGCTTAGGGACTAGCCCCTACGAGCAGTACTTC. V is TRBV7-2 and J is TRBJ2-7, with 8 bases aligning to TRBD2. Germline-derived CDR1 and CDR2 are SGHTA and FQGNSA. The CDR3 runs 14 residues. With V trimmed by 1 base and J by 2 bases, 1 base remained unmatched.

V and J are TRBV14 and TRBJ2-7, with 13 bases matching TRBD2. V lost 7 bases, J lost 8 bases, and 14 bases stayed unmatched. From germline, CDR1 is SGHDN and CDR2 FVKESK. The CDR3 is 16 amino acids. The CDR3 region is CASNLGLGLAGEKQYF. DNA for the CDR3: TGTGCCAGCAACCTAGGGTTAGGACTAGCGGGAGAAAAGCAGTACTTC.

CDR3: CASLISNYGYTF. DNA of the CDR3: TGCGCCAGTCTTATATCCAACTATGGCTACACCTTC. The V gene is TRBV5-1, the J gene TRBJ1-2; D is uncertain. This CDR3 contains 12 residues. Trimming left V 8 bases short and J 2 bases short, with 10 bases between. CDR1 is SGHRS, CDR2 YFSETQ, per germline.

This CDR3 reads CASSQGATGVYGYTF. The CDR3 DNA reads as TGCGCCAGCAGCCAAGGGGCGACAGGGGTTTATGGCTACACCTTC. The genes are TRBV4-3 and TRBJ1-2, with 8 bases aligning to TRBD1. CDR3 length equals 15 residues. V shed 1 base and J 5 bases; nucleotides not matched to a gene: 6. From germline, CDR1 is LGHNA and CDR2 YSLEER.

V and J are TRBV9 and TRBJ1-1; D gene ambiguous. The CDR3 contains 15 residues. V was cut by 3 bases and J by 0 bases, with 12 bases left in between. CDR1 and CDR2 (germline): SGDLS, YYNGEE. The DNA of the CDR3 is TGTGCCAGCAGCGAATCGACGGGTATGAACACTGAAGCTTTCTTT. This encodes CASSESTGMNTEAFF.

The chain uses TRBV5-1 and TRBJ2-2; a possible D gene is TRBD2 (6 bases). This CDR3 has 16 residues. Trimming stripped 1 base from V and 0 bases from J, with 10 bases between. Germline V CDR1 and CDR2: SGHRS, YFSETQ. CDR3: CASSLNPGANTGELFF. In DNA, the CDR3 is TGCGCCAGCAGCTTGAATCCGGGGGCGAACACCGGGGAGCTGTTTTTT.

This clone came up once. The chain links TRBV2 to TRBJ2-7, with TRBD2 matching over 9 bases. J lost 6 bases, V lost 0 bases, and 12 bases had no gene match. Germline-derived CDR1 and CDR2 are SNHLY and FYNNEI. CDR3 size: 17 residues. The CDR3 region is CASSEASGRGGAGEQYF. CDR3 coding DNA: TGTGCCAGCAGTGAAGCTAGCGGGAGAGGGGGGGCCGGCGAGCAGTACTTC.